The entry below describes one TCR beta chain. These data belong to a study of blood T cell repertoires in COVID-19. Looking at the study overall: COVID-19 samples, acute and convalescent, were from the United States, Italy and Spain.

The CDR3 is 15 amino acids. Germline CDR1 MNHEY, CDR2 SMNVEV (reference sequence). J lost 0 bases, V lost 6 bases, and 4 bases had no gene match. Repertoires were generated with immunoSEQ multiplex PCR, while TCRdb's copy carries only in-frame clones and drops some. The data contain fewer than 250,000 clones, about 87% of them singletons. The clonotype comes from a man aged 45 to 65 who had been exposed to COVID-19. Sample: PBMCs or T cells enriched from blood (not recorded which). The chain carries TRBV27 and TRBJ1-1, with 10 bases lining up with TRBD1. CDR3: CASRLTGGMNTEAFF. CDR3 nucleotide sequence: TGTGCCAGCAGACTGACAGGGGGCATGAACACTGAAGCTTTCTTT.